One T cell receptor (beta chain) is described in this entry. Antigen: not known. A much larger clone is a single base away; this may be a read error. Unique molecular identifiers were built into the TCRbeta library. Each CDR3 protein is one row after TCRdb ran MiXCR on the PCR reads. This sample carries approximately 630,000 distinct CDR3 sequences, around 12% of them seen once, and the ten largest clones take 0.79%. This sample stems from a study of T-cell reconstitution after alpha-beta-depleted transplantation in children. Findings and caveats of the study: Surviving thymic progenitors and recipient T cells were the source of high TCRbeta diversity at day 60 in some patients. There were reportedly several hundred expanded graft clones from which alpha-beta T cells came about two months after transplant. When one year had passed after transplant, most T-cell counts and diversity came from newly produced T cells.

Germline CDR1 is KGHDR and CDR2 is SFDVKD. The CDR3 has 10 residues. The rearrangement uses TRBV24-1 and TRBJ1-2; D not certain. Sequencing used PBMCs, obtained before TCRalphabeta/CD19-depleted stem cell transplant. The TCR was taken from a girl aged 2 to 10 with congenital amegakaryocytic thrombocytopenia, due to receive a stem cell transplant. In DNA form, the CDR3 reads TGTGCCGCCAGTGATTATGGCTACACCTTC. Translated: CAASDYGYTF.